One sample yielded the 3 T cell receptor beta chains listed below, sequenced in a study of tumor and adjacent non-tumor tissue in lung cancer. The template was RNA from unsorted bulk tissue. More than 3 cm separated this lung sample from the edge of the tumor. The library came from three nested PCR rounds adapted from ARM-PCR protocols. TCRdb reprocessed the multiplex PCR reads via MiXCR and lists one record per CDR3 protein. Here the sample spans more than 35,000 distinct CDR3 sequences, 60% to 70% being singletons. Sample: distant non-tumor lung tissue. The receptors come from a woman aged 40-49 years with non-small cell lung cancer.

Points on this clonotype: The junction differs from germline at one of its ends, possibly a read error. The genes are TRBV6-6 and TRBJ2-3; TRBD2 might be the D (5 bases). Germline CDR1 reads MNHNY; CDR2 reads SVGAGI (reference sequence). The CDR3 consists of 14 residues. CDR3 sequence: CTSSSHSSTDTRYF. CDR3 nucleotides: TGTACCAGCAGTTCACACTCTAGCACAGATACGCGGTATTTT.

As concerns this clonotype: Relative to the germline gene, one junction end is altered; a read error may explain this. The gene calls are TRBV12-3 or TRBV12-4 and TRBJ1-5, with D possibly matching TRBD1 (5 bases). This CDR3 contains 16 residues. This CDR3 is CASSPYRTYSNQPQHF. CDR3 in DNA: TGTGCGAGCAGTCCCTACAGGACCTATAGCAATCAGCCCCAGCATTTT.

Worth noting for this clonotype: At one end the junction does not follow the germline gene, possibly because of a read error. V is TRBV28 and J is TRBJ2-1; possibly TRBD1 or TRBD2 for D (5 bases each). Germline CDR1 is MDHEN and CDR2 is SYDVKM. The CDR3 is 13 residues long. CDR3: CVSSPGPSNEQFF. CDR3 coding DNA: TGTGTCAGCAGTCCGGGACCGAGCAATGAGCAGTTCTTC.